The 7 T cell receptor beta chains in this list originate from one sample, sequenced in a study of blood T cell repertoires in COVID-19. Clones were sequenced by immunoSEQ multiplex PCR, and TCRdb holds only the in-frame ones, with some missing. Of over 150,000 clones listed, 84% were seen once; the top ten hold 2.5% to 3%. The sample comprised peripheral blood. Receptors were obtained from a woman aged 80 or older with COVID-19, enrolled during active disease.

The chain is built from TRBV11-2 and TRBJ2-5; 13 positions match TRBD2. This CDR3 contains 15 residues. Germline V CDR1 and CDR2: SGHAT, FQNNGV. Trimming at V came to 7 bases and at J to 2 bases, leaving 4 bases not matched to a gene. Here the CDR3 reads CASNLLAGGQETQYF. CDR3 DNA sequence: TGTGCCAGCAACCTACTAGCGGGGGGGCAAGAGACCCAGTACTTC.

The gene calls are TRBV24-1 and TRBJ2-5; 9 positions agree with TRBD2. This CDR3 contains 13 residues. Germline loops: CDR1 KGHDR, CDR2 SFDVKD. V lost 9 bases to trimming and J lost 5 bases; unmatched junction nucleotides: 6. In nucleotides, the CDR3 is TGTGCCACCGGGGTAGCGGGAGAGGAGACCCAGTACTTC. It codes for CATGVAGEETQYF.

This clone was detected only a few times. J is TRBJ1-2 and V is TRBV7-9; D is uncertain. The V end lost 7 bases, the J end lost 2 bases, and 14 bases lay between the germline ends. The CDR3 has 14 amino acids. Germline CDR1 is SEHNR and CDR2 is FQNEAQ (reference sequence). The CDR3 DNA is TGTGCCAGCACAAGGACTCCCGCCAACTATGGCTACACCTTC. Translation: CASTRTPANYGYTF.

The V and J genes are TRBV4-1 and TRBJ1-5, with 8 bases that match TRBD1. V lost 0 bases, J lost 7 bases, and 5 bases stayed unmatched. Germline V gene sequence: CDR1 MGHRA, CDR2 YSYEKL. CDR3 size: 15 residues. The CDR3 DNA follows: TGCGCCAGCAGCCAAGATTTGACAGGGGTGCAGCCCCAGCATTTT. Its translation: CASSQDLTGVQPQHF.

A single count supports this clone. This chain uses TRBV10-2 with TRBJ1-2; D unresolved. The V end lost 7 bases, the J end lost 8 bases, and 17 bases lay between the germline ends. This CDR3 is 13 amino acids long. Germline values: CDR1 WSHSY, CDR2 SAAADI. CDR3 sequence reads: CASIPDVGRGYTF. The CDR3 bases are TGCGCCAGCATCCCGGACGTCGGGAGAGGCTACACCTTC.

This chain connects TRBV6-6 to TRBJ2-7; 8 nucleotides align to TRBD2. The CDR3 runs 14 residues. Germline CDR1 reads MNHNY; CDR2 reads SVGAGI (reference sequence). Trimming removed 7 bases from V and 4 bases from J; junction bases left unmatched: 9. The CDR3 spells CASTAPSGSYEQYF. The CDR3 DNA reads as TGTGCCAGCACCGCCCCTAGCGGGTCTTACGAGCAGTACTTC.

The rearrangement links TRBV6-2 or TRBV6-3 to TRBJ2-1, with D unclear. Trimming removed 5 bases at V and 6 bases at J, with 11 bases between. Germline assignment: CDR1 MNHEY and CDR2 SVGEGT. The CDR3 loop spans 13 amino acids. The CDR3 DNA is TGTGCCAGCAGTCCCCGACTCGGCAATGAGCAGTTCTTC. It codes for CASSPRLGNEQFF.